This TCR beta chain was sequenced for a study of OX40 agonist ivuxolimab in advanced cancers. Study-level results: At doses 0.1 to 3.0 mg/kg, CD4+ and CD8+ clones expanded.

This CDR3 is built from 14 residues. V was clipped by 0 bases and J by 1 base, with 7 bases between them. Germline-derived CDR1 and CDR2 are LNHNV and YYDKDF (reference sequence). Points on this clone: Its antigen is unknown.

Measured with immunoSEQ multiplex PCR; TCRdb has only the in-frame clones, and not every one. The table shows fewer than 25,000 clones, with approximately 89% occurring only once. Patients were ruled out by autoimmune disease history or systemic immunosuppression. This TCR derives from an adult with an advanced solid tumor such as melanoma, head and neck, liver or kidney cancer. This sequence joins TRBV15 and TRBJ2-7; D is undetermined. The material was CD4+ or CD8+ T cells sorted from blood, obtained in a trial of the OX40 agonist ivuxolimab. CDR3 loop: CATSRDPFSYEQYF. The CDR3 bases are TGTGCCACCAGCAGAGACCCATTTTCCTACGAGCAGTACTTC.